This T cell receptor (beta chain) was obtained from a study of T cell responses to AZD1222 COVID-19 vaccine. As for the study in general: The study pooled second doses at about 4 or about 12 weeks.

Notes on the study in general: The number of AZD1222 recipients seropositive at baseline was only 6 or 7. Nearly half of spike-specific TCRs reportedly go after variant regions that carry no mutations. Increases in Spike-specific TCR breadth and depth were seen after two AZD1222 doses.

As to this clone: The target antigen is unknown.

From germline, CDR1 is KGHSH and CDR2 LQKENI. Trimming took 4 bases from V and 0 from J, leaving 7 bases between them. There are 14 residues in the CDR3. The repertoire was sequenced with immunoSEQ multiplex PCR; TCRdb's copy has only in-frame clones and lacks some. This repertoire shows about 120,000 clones, less than 90% found once; its top ten account for approximately 27%. This chain links TRBV18 with TRBJ1-5, with D unclear. The specimen was peripheral blood, collected on day 0 of AZD1222 vaccination. This sequence originates from an adult in good health. CDR3 sequence reads: CASSREHSNQPQHF. In DNA form, the CDR3 reads TGTGCCAGCTCACGAGAACATAGCAATCAGCCCCAGCATTTT. Full variable domain (rest looked up from reference TRBV18 and TRBJ1-5): NAGVMQNPRHLVRRRGQEARLRCSPMKGHSHVYWYRQLPEEGLKFMVYLQKENIIDESGMPKERFSAEFPKEGPSILRIQQVVRGDSAAYFCASSREHSNQPQHFGDGTRLSIL.